A selection of T cell receptor beta chains follows, all from one sample in a study of tissue T cells after allogeneic stem cell transplantation. Assay used: immunoSEQ multiplex PCR; TCRdb lists only in-frame clones, some missing. In the table there are more than 9,000 clones, about two thirds of which are singletons. The material sequenced was tissue from the right colon, taken at autopsy. The receptors originated from a woman aged 18 to 49 with breast cancer. Both conserved end residues are part of each CDR3. The D gene is left open where the match is weak. The listing skips clone size in some rows; elsewhere it reads once, few, many or a size class.

j_call | cdr3_length | v_call | clone_size | d_call | cdr3_nt | cdr3_aa
TRBJ2-2 | 14 | TRBV6-4 | few | NA | TGTGCCAGCAGTGACGAGGGGGACACCGGGGAGCTGTTTTTT | CASSDEGDTGELFF
TRBJ2-2 | 14 | TRBV4-3 | NA | NA | TGCGCCAGCAGCCAGGACACTGGTACCGGGGAGCTGTTTTTT | CASSQDTGTGELFF
TRBJ1-1 | 15 | TRBV5-1 | NA | NA | TGCGCCAGCAGCTTGGCGAGCGGCGGTAACACTGAAGCTTTCTTT | CASSLASGGNTEAFF
TRBJ2-1 | 16 | TRBV4-2 | few | TRBD2 | TGTGCCAGCAGCCAATCGGCTAGCGGGGGGAGCAATGAGCAGTTCTTC | CASSQSASGGSNEQFF
TRBJ1-4 | 15 | TRBV7-9 | NA | NA | TGTGCCAGCAGCTTAGGGCAGGGAACTAATGAAAAACTGTTTTTT | CASSLGQGTNEKLFF
TRBJ1-2 | 16 | TRBV11-2 | NA | TRBD1 | TGTGCCAGCAGCTATGGGAACAGGGGAATGAACTATGGCTACACCTTC | CASSYGNRGMNYGYTF
TRBJ2-5 | 15 | TRBV19 | once | NA | TGTGCCAGTAGTAGAACAGGGCGGCTGGGGGAGACCCAGTACTTC | CASSRTGRLGETQYF
TRBJ1-2 | 13 | TRBV18 | NA | NA | TGTGCCAGCTCACCAGACGGCTATAAGGGCTACACCTTC | CASSPDGYKGYTF
TRBJ2-7 | 14 | TRBV2 | once | NA | TGTGCCAGCGCCCGGGACCCTGGCTCCTACGAGCAGTACTTC | CASARDPGSYEQYF
TRBJ1-1 | 13 | TRBV7-2 | few | NA | TGTGCCAGCAGCCCAGGGACAACCCGTGAAGCTTTCTTT | CASSPGTTREAFF
TRBJ2-2 | 18 | TRBV12-5 | NA | TRBD2 | TGTGCTAGTGGTTCCGCCTCCTGGACTAGCGGGAGTTCCGGGGAGCTGTTTTTT | CASGSASWTSGSSGELFF
TRBJ1-5 | 15 | TRBV18 | medium-sized | NA | TGTGCCAGCTCACCCTCAGGACAGATCAATCAGCCCCAGCATTTT | CASSPSGQINQPQHF
TRBJ2-2 | 15 | TRBV5-4 | NA | TRBD1 | TGTGCCAGCAGTGGGACAGGGGGTAATACCGGGGAGCTGTTTTTT | CASSGTGGNTGELFF
TRBJ1-5 | 14 | TRBV2 | NA | NA | TGTGCCAGCAGTCCCAACAGGGACGATCAGCCCCAGCATTTT | CASSPNRDDQPQHF
TRBJ2-7 | 14 | TRBV6-6 | NA | TRBD1 | TGTGCCAGCAGTTACACAGGGGGCAACTACGAGCAGTACTTC | CASSYTGGNYEQYF
TRBJ2-3 | 14 | TRBV7-3 | large | TRBD1 | TGTGCCAGCAGCTTAAGACAGGGAGCAGATACGCAGTATTTT | CASSLRQGADTQYF
TRBJ2-2 | 14 | TRBV3-1/TRBV3-2 | NA | TRBD2 | TGTGCCAGCACCCTAGCGGGAGGGCCCGGGGAGCTGTTTTTT | CASTLAGGPGELFF
TRBJ2-5 | 15 | TRBV15 | NA | NA | TGTGCCACCAGCACCCTGCTAGACAGCCAAGAGACCCAGTACTTC | CATSTLLDSQETQYF
TRBJ2-6 | 16 | TRBV7-8 | NA | NA | TGTGCCAGCAGCTTAGCGCGAGCCTCTGGGGCCAACGTCCTGACTTTC | CASSLARASGANVLTF
TRBJ1-2 | 16 | TRBV7-2 | NA | NA | TGTGCCAGCAGCCCCAATGCAGGGGATGGCCTCTATGGCTACACCTTC | CASSPNAGDGLYGYTF
TRBJ2-5 | 14 | TRBV6-4 | few | TRBD2 | TGTGCCAGCAGTGAACTAGCGGGGGTGGAGACCCAGTACTTC | CASSELAGVETQYF
TRBJ1-2 | 13 | TRBV6-5 | NA | NA | TGTGCCAGCAGTTACTCGATTCGGGTCGGCTACACCTTC | CASSYSIRVGYTF
TRBJ1-3 | 17 | TRBV4-1 | NA | NA | TGCGCCAGCAGCCAAGGGATGATGAGGGGACGCGGCAACACCATATATTTT | CASSQGMMRGRGNTIYF
TRBJ2-3 | 17 | TRBV7-8 | medium-sized | NA | TGTGCCAGCAGCTTCCCCCGAACGGGCGGGCGTACAGATACGCAGTATTTT | CASSFPRTGGRTDTQYF
TRBJ2-1 | 16 | TRBV18 | few | NA | TGTGCCAGCTTAGACAAAGGGGGGGTAGGGTACAATGAGCAGTTCTTC | CASLDKGGVGYNEQFF
TRBJ2-2 | 14 | TRBV7-2 | NA | TRBD2 | TGTGCCAGCAGCTTAGGGACTAGGCCCGGGGAGCTGTTTTTT | CASSLGTRPGELFF
TRBJ1-2 | 17 | TRBV4-2 | few | TRBD1 | TGTGCCAGCAGCCAAGAAGGGGGCCGGAGCGCAGGAGAAGGCTACACCTTC | CASSQEGGRSAGEGYTF
TRBJ2-3 | 15 | TRBV28 | NA | NA | TGTGCCAGCAGCCCCGGGACCGCAAACACAGATACGCAGTATTTT | CASSPGTANTDTQYF
TRBJ2-3 | 18 | TRBV7-6 | NA | TRBD2 | TGTGCCAGCAGCCCGGGGACTAGCGGGGGACCGAGCACAGATACGCAGTATTTT | CASSPGTSGGPSTDTQYF
TRBJ1-1 | 14 | TRBV4-3 | NA | NA | TGCGCCAGCAGCCAAGATTACCAGAGCACTGAAGCTTTCTTT | CASSQDYQSTEAFF
TRBJ1-2 | 12 | TRBV7-2 | NA | NA | TGTGCCAGCAGCGTGAAGGGTTATGGCTACACCTTC | CASSVKGYGYTF
TRBJ2-5 | 14 | TRBV18 | few | NA | TGTGCCAGCTCCCGAGTACCGGGAGAAGAGACCCAGTACTTC | CASSRVPGEETQYF
TRBJ1-1 | 12 | TRBV5-6 | NA | NA | TGTGCCAGCAGCTTGGCCACAAGGGTCGCTTTCTTT | CASSLATRVAFF
TRBJ2-5 | 15 | TRBV6-1 | NA | NA | TGTGCCAGCAGTGAAAGCAGGGAGATCCAAGAGACCCAGTACTTC | CASSESREIQETQYF
TRBJ1-4 | 15 | TRBV5-1 | NA | TRBD1 | TGCGCCAGCAGCTTGATTCGACAGGGCGACGAAAAACTGTTTTTT | CASSLIRQGDEKLFF
TRBJ1-3 | 19 | TRBV5-4 | few | TRBD1 | TGTGCCAGCAGCTCATCAGGGGGCACTCGGGGTCTCTCTGGAAACACCATATATTTT | CASSSSGGTRGLSGNTIYF
TRBJ2-1 | 16 | TRBV24-1 | once | TRBD2 | TGTGCCACCAGTGATCCCCGGAGCGGGGGATACAATGAGCAGTTCTTC | CATSDPRSGGYNEQFF
TRBJ2-6 | 12 | TRBV7-9 | NA | NA | TGTGCCAGCAATTCAGAAGCCAACGTCCTGACTTTC | CASNSEANVLTF
TRBJ1-5 | 16 | TRBV5-5 | NA | TRBD1 | TGTGCCAGCAGCTTCAGACAGGGGGGCCGAAATCAGCCCCAGCATTTT | CASSFRQGGRNQPQHF
TRBJ2-7 | 15 | TRBV11-1 | once | TRBD1 | TGTGCCAGCAGCTTGACAGGGGGCGGATCCTACGAGCAGTACTTC | CASSLTGGGSYEQYF
TRBJ1-6 | 17 | TRBV3-1/TRBV3-2 | few | TRBD1 | TGTGCCAGCAGCCGATTCGGACAGGGGTCTTATAATTCACCCCTCCACTTT | CASSRFGQGSYNSPLHF
TRBJ1-2 | 14 | TRBV6-2/TRBV6-3 | few | TRBD1 | TGTGCCAGCAGTTACGGGGACAGTAGCTATGGCTACACCTTC | CASSYGDSSYGYTF
TRBJ2-3 | 18 | TRBV9 | NA | TRBD2 | TGTGCCAGCAGCGAAAATAGCCCGTCTAGCGGGAGGCCAGATACGCAGTATTTT | CASSENSPSSGRPDTQYF
TRBJ1-5 | 14 | TRBV2 | medium-sized | TRBD1 | TGTGCCAGCAGGGACAGGTCGGGCAATCAGCCCCAGCATTTT | CASRDRSGNQPQHF
TRBJ1-5 | 14 | TRBV28 | NA | NA | TGTGCCAGCAGTGCGGCCCTTAGCAATCAGCCCCAGCATTTT | CASSAALSNQPQHF
TRBJ2-7 | 14 | TRBV19 | NA | TRBD2 | TGTGCCAGTAGTATTCAAGCGGGGGAATACGAGCAGTACTTC | CASSIQAGEYEQYF
TRBJ2-2 | 14 | TRBV30 | NA | NA | TGTGCCTGGAGGCGCGCGGGGTGGACCGGGGAGCTGTTTTTT | CAWRRAGWTGELFF
TRBJ2-2 | 15 | TRBV2 | few | NA | TGTGCCAGCTCCAGGGAAGGGGACGGGACCGGGGAGCTGTTTTTT | CASSREGDGTGELFF
TRBJ1-5 | 13 | TRBV28 | large | NA | TGTGCCAGCAGTTTAACAGCAGATCAGCCCCAGCATTTT | CASSLTADQPQHF
TRBJ2-1 | 14 | TRBV11-3 | NA | NA | TGTGCCAGCAGCTTCGGTGACTCCTACAATGAGCAGTTCTTC | CASSFGDSYNEQFF
TRBJ2-5 | 17 | TRBV4-2 | few | TRBD2 | TGTGCCAGCAGCCAAGATTTGAGCGGGGAGGAGGGAGAGACCCAGTACTTC | CASSQDLSGEEGETQYF
TRBJ2-7 | 12 | TRBV30 | NA | NA | TGTGCCTGGAGTGGGTCCACCTACGAGCAGTACTTC | CAWSGSTYEQYF
TRBJ2-7 | 15 | TRBV15 | NA | TRBD1 | TGTGCCACCAGCAGAGGGACAGGGGGCTCCTACGAGCAGTACTTC | CATSRGTGGSYEQYF
TRBJ2-7 | 14 | TRBV7-6 | NA | NA | TGTGCCAGCAGCTTGGGGGCGGGAGCCTACGAGCAGTACTTC | CASSLGAGAYEQYF
TRBJ1-6 | 15 | TRBV11-2 | once | NA | TGTGCCAGCAGCTTAGCTTGGGGGCCCGATTCACCCCTCCACTTT | CASSLAWGPDSPLHF